The present TCR beta chain was sequenced within a study of T cell changes during pregnancy in multiple sclerosis. Assay: immunoSEQ multiplex PCR; the TCRdb copy retains only in-frame clones and omits some. Of tens of thousands of clones in the sample, approximately 94% are singletons; the top ten hold over 2%. V lost 2 bases to trimming and J lost 4 bases, with 8 bases between them. In germline, CDR1 is GTSNPN, CDR2 SVGIG (reference sequence). CDR3 length equals 13 residues. The chain joins TRBV30 to TRBJ1-4; maybe TRBD1 (5 bases). Source: peripheral blood, taken in the second trimester of pregnancy. This sequence was found in a female donor in good health, enrolled as a control in a pregnancy study. This chain's CDR3 is CAWSRDYNEKLFF. Written as DNA, the CDR3 is TGTGCCTGGAGTCGGGACTATAATGAAAAACTGTTTTTT.